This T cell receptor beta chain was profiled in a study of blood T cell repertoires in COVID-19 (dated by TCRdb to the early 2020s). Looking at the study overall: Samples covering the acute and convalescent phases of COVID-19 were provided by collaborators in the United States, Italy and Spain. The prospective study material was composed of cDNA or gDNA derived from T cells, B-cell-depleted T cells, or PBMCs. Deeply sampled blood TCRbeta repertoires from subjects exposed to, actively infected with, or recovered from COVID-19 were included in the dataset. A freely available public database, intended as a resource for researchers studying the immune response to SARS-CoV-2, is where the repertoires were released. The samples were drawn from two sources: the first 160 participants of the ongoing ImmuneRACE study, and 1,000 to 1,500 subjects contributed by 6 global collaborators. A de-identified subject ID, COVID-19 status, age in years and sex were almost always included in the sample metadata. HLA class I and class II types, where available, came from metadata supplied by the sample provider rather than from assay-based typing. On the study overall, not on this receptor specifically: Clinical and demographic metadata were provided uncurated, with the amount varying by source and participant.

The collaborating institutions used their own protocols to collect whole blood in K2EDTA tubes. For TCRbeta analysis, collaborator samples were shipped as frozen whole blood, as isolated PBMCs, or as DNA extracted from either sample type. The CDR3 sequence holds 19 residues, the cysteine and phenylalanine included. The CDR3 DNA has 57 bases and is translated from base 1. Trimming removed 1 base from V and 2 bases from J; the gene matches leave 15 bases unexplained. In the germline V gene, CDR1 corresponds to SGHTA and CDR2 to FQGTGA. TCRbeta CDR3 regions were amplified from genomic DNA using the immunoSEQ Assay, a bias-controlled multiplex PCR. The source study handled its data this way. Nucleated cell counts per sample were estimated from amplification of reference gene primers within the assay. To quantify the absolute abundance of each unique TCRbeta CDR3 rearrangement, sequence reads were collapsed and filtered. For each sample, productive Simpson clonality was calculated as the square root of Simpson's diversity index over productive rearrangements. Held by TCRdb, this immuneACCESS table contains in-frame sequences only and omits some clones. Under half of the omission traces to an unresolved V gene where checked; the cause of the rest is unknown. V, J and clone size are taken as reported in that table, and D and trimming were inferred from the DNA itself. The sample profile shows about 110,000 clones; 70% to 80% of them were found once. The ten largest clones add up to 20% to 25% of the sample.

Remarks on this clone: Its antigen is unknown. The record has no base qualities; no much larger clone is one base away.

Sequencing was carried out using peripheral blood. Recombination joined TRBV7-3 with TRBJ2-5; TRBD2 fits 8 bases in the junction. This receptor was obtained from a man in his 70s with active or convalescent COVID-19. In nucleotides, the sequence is TGTGCCAGCAGCTTAAGTCGGCGGGAGGTGGGTAGGGGGCAAGAGACCCAGTACTTC. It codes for CASSLSRREVGRGQETQYF.